The 12 T cell receptor beta chains in this list originate from one sample, sequenced in a study of T cell responses to AZD1222 COVID-19 vaccine. The protocol was immunoSEQ multiplex PCR, while the TCRdb copy is restricted to in-frame clones and leaves out a portion. The table shows some 97,000 clones, with around 90% occurring only once. Here the sequenced sample was peripheral blood, taken on day 0 of AZD1222 vaccination. The origin of the receptors is an adult in good health.

The chain is built from TRBV4-1 and TRBJ2-3, with TRBD2 matching 7 bases. Germline loops: CDR1 MGHRA, CDR2 YSYEKL. Trimming removed 1 base from V and 4 bases from J; junction bases left unmatched: 5. This CDR3 is 15 amino acids long. In DNA, the CDR3 is TGCGCCAGCAGCCAAGGGGAACTAGCGTCAGATACGCAGTATTTT. It encodes CASSQGELASDTQYF.

The V gene is TRBV27, the J gene TRBJ1-3, with D uncertain. The CDR3 has 14 residues. Germline V CDR1 and CDR2: MNHEY, SMNVEV (reference sequence). Deletions cut 6 bases from V and 1 base from J, with 10 bases between. Here the CDR3 reads CASSSGLSGNTIYF. As DNA, the CDR3 is TGTGCCAGCAGCTCGGGTTTGTCTGGAAACACCATATATTTT.

The chain links TRBV2 to TRBJ2-5; 7 nucleotides match TRBD1. J lost 5 bases, V lost 8 bases, and 8 bases had no gene match. CDR3 length: 13 residues. CDR1 and CDR2 from the germline V gene are SNHLY and FYNNEI. The CDR3 is CASSRGSGETQYF. For the CDR3, the DNA is TGTGCCAGCTCCAGGGGGTCGGGGGAGACCCAGTACTTC.

V gene TRBV3-1 (or the pseudogene TRBV3-2) combines with J gene TRBJ2-7; D possibly corresponds to TRBD1 (5 bases). The CDR3 loop spans 12 amino acids. Trimming shortened V by 2 bases and J by 4 bases, and 6 bases separated the two germline ends. Germline assignment: CDR1 LGHDT and CDR2 YNNKEL (reference sequence). The CDR3 coding sequence is TGTGCCAGCAGCCAACAGGGTTACGAGCAGTACTTC. Translating it yields CASSQQGYEQYF.

This chain joins TRBV10-3 and TRBJ2-1; weak D call: TRBD1 (5 bases). V was clipped by 4 bases and J by 3 bases, with 10 bases between them. This CDR3 comprises 14 residues. CDR1 and CDR2 from the germline V gene are ENHRY and SYGVKD. The CDR3 DNA is TGTGCCATCAGTGCCAGGGAATTCTACAATGAGCAGTTCTTC. The encoded protein is CAISAREFYNEQFF.

The chain uses TRBV12-3 or TRBV12-4 and TRBJ2-5; D call uncertain. The CDR3 totals 11 residues. Trimming took off 1 base at V and 4 bases at J, with 1 base between the two ends. In DNA form, the CDR3 reads TGTGCCAGCAGTTTAGGAGAGACCCAGTACTTC. This translates into CASSLGETQYF.

The genes are TRBV9 and TRBJ2-2, with 8 nucleotides matching TRBD2. The CDR3 is 15 residues long. Germline V CDR1 and CDR2: SGDLS, YYNGEE. The V and J ends lost 7 bases and 6 bases, in that order; junction bases with no gene match: 11. As DNA, the CDR3 is TGTGCCAGCCAAGAATCCCACGGGAGGGCCGGGGAGCTGTTTTTT. Translating gives CASQESHGRAGELFF.

The rearrangement uses TRBV11-2 and TRBJ1-4, with D hard to call. In germline, CDR1 is SGHAT, CDR2 FQNNGV. The V end was cut by 6 bases, the J end by 5 bases, with 10 bases between. The CDR3 contains 13 residues. The CDR3 is CASSWASNEKLFF. The CDR3 nucleotides read TGTGCCAGCAGTTGGGCCTCCAATGAAAAACTGTTTTTT.

The chain has TRBV11-2 and TRBJ1-4; 8 bases line up with TRBD1. The V and J ends lost 4 bases and 4 bases, in that order; junction bases with no gene match: 5. The CDR3 totals 15 residues. Germline V gene sequence: CDR1 SGHAT, CDR2 FQNNGV. The CDR3 coding sequence is TGTGCCAGCAGCTCCGGGACAGGTTTTAATGAAAAACTGTTTTTT. Translating gives CASSSGTGFNEKLFF.

The chain combines TRBV2 with TRBJ2-7; 7 nucleotides agree with TRBD2. The CDR3 is 17 residues long. The V gene end was trimmed by 4 bases and the J gene end by 4 bases; junction bases not matched to a gene: 16. The germline CDR1 and CDR2 sequences are SNHLY and FYNNEI. As DNA, the CDR3 is TGTGCCAGCAGTGTTACCGGGACTACAGCGGGCTATTACGAGCAGTACTTC. Its translation: CASSVTGTTAGYYEQYF. The full variable domain, its missing parts supplied by reference TRBV2 and TRBJ2-7, is EPEVTQTPSHQVTQMGQEVILRCVPISNHLYFYWYRQILGQKVEFLVSFYNNEISEKSEIFDDQFSVERPDGSNFTLKIRSTKLEDSAMYFCASSVTGTTAGYYEQYFGPGTRLTVT.

This clone came up once. The V and J genes are TRBV5-4 and TRBJ1-1; D unclear. This CDR3 is 12 amino acids long. V gave up 4 bases and J gave up 1 base, with 5 bases separating them. Germline lookup yields CDR1 SGHNT and CDR2 YYREEE (reference sequence). The CDR3 is CASSLQNTEAFF. As DNA, the CDR3 is TGTGCCAGCAGCCTCCAGAACACTGAAGCTTTCTTT.

The chain combines TRBV30 with TRBJ2-4, with D perhaps given as TRBD1 or TRBD2 (5 bases each). CDR1 is GTSNPN, CDR2 SVGIG, per germline (reference sequence). Trimming pared 0 bases from V and 3 bases from J, leaving 15 bases between. The CDR3 extends over 16 amino acids. The CDR3 region is CAWSVLQGGGKNIQYF. DNA of the CDR3: TGTGCCTGGAGTGTACTGCAGGGTGGGGGCAAAAACATTCAGTACTTC.